This entry is about one T cell receptor (beta chain). Its matching antigen is unknown. The ends lost 6 bases at V and 5 bases at J; junction bases unmatched: 12. CDR1 is MNHEY, CDR2 SMNVEV, per germline (reference sequence). The CDR3 runs 16 residues. The sample comes from a study of T cell repertoires in cytomegalovirus infection. Study overall: The study used recently identified HLA-C-restricted and well-studied HLA-B-restricted CMV epitopes. Indicated by public TCR beta signatures were CMV infection and matching HLA type.

General study findings and limits: People with CMV and the relevant HLA were identified by cumulative public TCR beta family frequency. It was HLA-C-restricted CMV-specific TCR beta clonotypes that dominated the response ex vivo.

TCRdb used MiXCR to reprocess the reads, holding one entry per CDR3 protein. The sample contains about half a million distinct CDR3 sequences, roughly 34% of which appear only once. The sequencing here drew on cultured PBMCs, taken from culture after CMV antigen stimulation. J is TRBJ2-5 and V is TRBV27; 10 bases line up with TRBD2. The clonotype comes from a human donor in good health (CMV status not recorded). Some clones in this sample may be carry-over from other donors' samples. CDR3 sequence (DNA): TGTGCCAGCAGCTCAACCCTAGCGGGAGTATTGGAGACCCAGTACTTC. Protein: CASSSTLAGVLETQYF.